This T cell receptor (beta chain) was sequenced for a study of early T cells in non-severe SARS-CoV-2 infection (dated by TCRdb to the early 2020s). General notes on the study: Bulk RNA from unsorted whole blood was used for TCR sequencing, so alpha and beta chains could not be paired. Broader findings and caveats from the paper: VDJdb matching was skewed toward anti-spike CD8 responses, so virus-specific expansions were likely underestimated and private and CD4 specificities were missed.

Turning to this clonotype: No cognate antigen has been identified for it. No base quality information exists; no much larger clone differs at one position.

Reading from cysteine to phenylalanine, the CDR3 counts 15 amino acids. Just CDR3 DNA is preserved here, 45 bases in frame from base 1. Clipping removes 6 bases from V and 2 bases from J, with 6 as the unmatched junction base count. The germline V gene gives CDR1 as KGHSH and CDR2 as LQKENI. Set within a cohort of healthcare workers in London, UK, this nested case-control study involved weekly PCR testing of nasopharyngeal swabs along with blood sampling. Healthcare workers were recruited during the week of the UK lockdown, between 23 and 31 March 2020, and followed weekly for up to roughly 15 weeks. The protocol used for the library was 5' RACE. Sequencing relied on a NextSeq 500. In the TCR library protocol, unique molecular identifiers were attached to individual cDNA molecules to correct for PCR bias and sequencing error. Both TCR alpha and beta chains were sequenced, and tight co-correlation was observed between alpha and beta sequence abundances in each sample. For the original study's pipeline: Decombinator V4 was used to annotate TCR sequences for V gene, J gene and CDR3. TCRs were defined as expanded if a significant change between any two time points was detected under a Poisson model with p below 0.0001. TCR abundances were normalised to the total number of TCRs sequenced in each sample and reported as counts per million. TRAV1-2 paired with TRAJ12, TRAJ20 or TRAJ33 defined MAIT TCRs, while TRAV10 paired with TRAJ18 defined iNKT TCRs. VDJdb, accessed 1 November 2021, was searched for CMV, EBV and SARS-CoV-2 annotated TCRs, with TCRs annotated for multiple antigens excluded. TCRdb reran the public reads through fastp at Q25 and MiXCR, keeping productive beta chains. Entries are consolidated by CDR3 protein sequence, retaining the most common genes and DNA. TCRdb's processing, not the authors', yielded these V and J calls. In all, the sample holds some 71,000 distinct CDR3 sequences, and roughly 10% of those were seen once. The ten biggest clones cover under 7% of the sample.

This sequence originates from an adult who was a healthcare worker with PCR-confirmed SARS-CoV-2 infection or an uninfected control (not recorded which). This chain joins TRBV18 to TRBJ2-1; a stretch of 8 junction bases matches TRBD2. Sequenced here: whole blood, sampled at baseline. In nucleotides, the sequence is TGTGCCAGCTCGGTTAGCGGGACCACCTACAATGAGCAGTTCTTC. It translates as CASSVSGTTYNEQFF.